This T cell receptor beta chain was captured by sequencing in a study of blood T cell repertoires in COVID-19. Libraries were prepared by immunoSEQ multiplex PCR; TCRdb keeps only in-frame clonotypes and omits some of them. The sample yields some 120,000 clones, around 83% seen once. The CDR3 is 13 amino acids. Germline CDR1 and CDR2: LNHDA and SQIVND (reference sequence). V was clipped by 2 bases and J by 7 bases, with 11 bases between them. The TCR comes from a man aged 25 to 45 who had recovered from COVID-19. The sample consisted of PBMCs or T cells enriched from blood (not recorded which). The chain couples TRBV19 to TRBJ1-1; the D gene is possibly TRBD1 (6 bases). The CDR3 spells CASSIRGGSEAFF. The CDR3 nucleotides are TGTGCCAGTAGTATAAGGGGGGGCAGTGAAGCTTTCTTT.